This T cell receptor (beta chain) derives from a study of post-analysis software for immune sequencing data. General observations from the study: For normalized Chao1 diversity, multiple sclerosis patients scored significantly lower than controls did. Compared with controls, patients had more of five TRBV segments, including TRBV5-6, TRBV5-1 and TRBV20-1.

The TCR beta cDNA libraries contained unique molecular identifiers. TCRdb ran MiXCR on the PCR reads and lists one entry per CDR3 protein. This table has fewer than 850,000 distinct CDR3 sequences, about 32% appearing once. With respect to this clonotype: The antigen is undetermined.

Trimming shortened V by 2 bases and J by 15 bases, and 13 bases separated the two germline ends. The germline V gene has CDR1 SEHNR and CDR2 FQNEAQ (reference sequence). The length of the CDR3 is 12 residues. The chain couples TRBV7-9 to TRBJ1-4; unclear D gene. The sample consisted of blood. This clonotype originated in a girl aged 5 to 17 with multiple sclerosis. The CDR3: CASSLRQAGLFF. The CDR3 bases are TGTGCCAGCAGCTTAAGGCAGGCAGGATTGTTTTTT.